These T cell receptor beta chains were read from a single sample in a study of blood T cell repertoires in COVID-19. TCRdb's copy holds only in-frame clones and misses some; the assay was immunoSEQ multiplex PCR. The profile shows approximately 350,000 clones, roughly four fifths of them singletons. The sample comprised PBMCs or T cells enriched from blood (not recorded which). The receptors were sampled from a woman between 50 and 59 years old who had recovered from COVID-19. The conserved cysteine and the conserved F or W are not part of the CDR3 here. Fields, in order: J gene, clone size, V gene, CDR3 protein. Not all rows give a size; the values are once, few, many and, for expanded clones, a class.

TRBJ1-6,.,TRBV18,ASSPLGQSYNSPLH
TRBJ2-2,.,TRBV5-1,ASSLRTSGSPGELF
TRBJ1-1,.,TRBV19,ASRSLSDRPNTEAF
TRBJ1-2,.,TRBV25-1,ASSESRGGAKGYT
TRBJ2-1,.,TRBV9,ASSEGTRLF
TRBJ2-5,.,TRBV6-6,ASSAGLGYQETQY
TRBJ1-3,.,TRBV29-1,SVHGLSGNTIY
TRBJ1-1,.,TRBV5-4,ASTREVSNTEAF
TRBJ1-5,.,TRBV9,ASSPMANNQPQH
TRBJ1-1,.,TRBV15,ATSRGQGVPEEAF
TRBJ2-1,.,TRBV19,ASFSGNYNEQF
TRBJ2-7,.,TRBV7-9,ASSPTASYEQY
TRBJ1-6,.,TRBV5-4,ASSLSVGDSPLH
TRBJ2-7,.,TRBV5-1,ASSSGLEQY
TRBJ1-3,.,TRBV7-9,ASSSSGSGNTIY
TRBJ1-2,.,TRBV10-3,AISESVSYGYT
TRBJ1-1,.,TRBV3-1/TRBV3-2,ASSPHTGVLMNTEAF
TRBJ1-1,.,TRBV7-3,ASSIAPGTGSTEAF
TRBJ1-1,.,TRBV6-5,ASRLGANTEAF
TRBJ1-2,.,TRBV12-3/TRBV12-4,ASSLALGVGYT
TRBJ2-7,.,TRBV9,ASSRRTSGRYEQY
TRBJ1-6,.,TRBV9,ASSGGHLGSPLH
TRBJ1-2,once,TRBV3-1/TRBV3-2,ASSQGVSGYGYT
TRBJ2-2,.,TRBV7-2,ASSLRSRLTGELF
TRBJ1-1,.,TRBV7-9,ASSIGAQGTEAF
TRBJ2-1,.,TRBV30,AWSVLLNEQF
TRBJ2-1,few,TRBV7-6,ASSSNTGSTQQF
TRBJ1-4,many,TRBV4-2,ASSQAATALSGTNEKLF
TRBJ2-3,.,TRBV9,ASSTNPGGLTDTQY
TRBJ1-1,.,TRBV9,ASSAWDRASEAF
TRBJ1-1,once,TRBV5-1,ASSTGQVYFEAF
TRBJ2-5,.,TRBV9,ASSANRAPEETQY
TRBJ1-1,.,TRBV5-1,ASSWGQPVRDTEAF
TRBJ1-2,.,TRBV29-1,SVEVTGVRGYYGYT